The rows below give T cell receptor beta chains drawn from one sample of a study of blood T cell repertoires in COVID-19. Some clones are missing from TCRdb's copy, which holds only in-frame ones; the method was immunoSEQ multiplex PCR. This sample has approximately 150,000 clones, with roughly 80% found just once. Sequencing was performed on peripheral blood. The source of these receptors is an elderly woman with acute or convalescent COVID-19. Each CDR3 is given with its conserved first and last residue. The D gene is left open where the match is weak. Clone size is stated in some rows and not others, as once, few, many or a class when expanded.

TRBV7-2	.	TRBJ1-5	.	CASSLVAGGTQPQHF	TGTGCCAGCAGCTTAGTGGCAGGCGGGACTCAGCCCCAGCATTTT
TRBV27	TRBD2	TRBJ2-7	few	CASRPGLAGVPSVYEQYF	TGTGCCAGCAGACCCGGACTAGCGGGAGTCCCGTCGGTCTACGAGCAGTACTTC
TRBV30	.	TRBJ2-1	once	CAWSAPGPYNEQFF	TGTGCCTGGAGTGCCCCGGGTCCCTACAATGAGCAGTTCTTC
TRBV7-9	TRBD2	TRBJ2-5	.	CASSPTGLAGSQETQYF	TGTGCCAGCAGCCCGACCGGACTAGCGGGCTCACAAGAGACCCAGTACTTC
TRBV30	.	TRBJ1-3	.	CAWSRGRGRNTIYF	TGTGCCTGGAGTAGGGGCAGGGGCAGAAACACCATATATTTT
TRBV11-1	.	TRBJ2-2	.	CASSLGEAGELFF	TGTGCCAGCAGCCTGGGAGAGGCCGGGGAGCTGTTTTTT
TRBV27	TRBD1	TRBJ1-1	.	CASSPVDRTNTEAFF	TGTGCCAGCAGTCCGGTGGACAGGACGAACACTGAAGCTTTCTTT
TRBV7-8	.	TRBJ2-5	.	CASSWGGLVGREETQYF	TGTGCCAGCAGCTGGGGAGGTTTGGTGGGGCGGGAAGAGACCCAGTACTTC
TRBV2	.	TRBJ1-5	.	CASSIFTGSQPQHF	TGTGCCAGCAGCATTTTTACAGGGAGCCAGCCCCAGCATTTT
TRBV7-2	TRBD2	TRBJ2-7	.	CASSLGSSGRYEQYF	TGTGCCAGCAGCTTAGGCTCTAGCGGGAGATACGAGCAGTACTTC
TRBV5-6	.	TRBJ2-5	.	CASSFQDGQGTQYF	TGTGCCAGCAGCTTCCAGGACGGACAAGGGACCCAGTACTTC
TRBV5-6	TRBD1	TRBJ1-2	.	CASRAQGDYGYTF	TGTGCCAGCAGGGCCCAGGGGGATTATGGCTACACCTTC
TRBV15	TRBD2	TRBJ2-6	.	CATSSRGTSGTYSGANVLTF	TGTGCCACCAGCAGTCGGGGGACTAGCGGGACCTACTCTGGGGCCAACGTCCTGACTTTC
TRBV5-5	.	TRBJ1-2	once	CASSLVSGGGTNYGYTF	TGTGCCAGCAGCTTGGTGTCCGGGGGGGGCACTAACTATGGCTACACCTTC
TRBV10-3	.	TRBJ1-1	.	CAISWKDRNTEAFF	TGTGCCATCAGTTGGAAAGACAGAAACACTGAAGCTTTCTTT
TRBV28	.	TRBJ2-2	.	CASSFPGRDRGTGELFF	TGTGCCAGCAGTTTCCCCGGGAGAGATAGAGGCACCGGGGAGCTGTTTTTT
TRBV2	.	TRBJ2-2	.	CASGQAANTGELFF	TGTGCCAGCGGGCAGGCTGCGAACACCGGGGAGCTGTTTTTT
TRBV9	.	TRBJ1-2	.	CASSVAAGPLYGYTF	TGTGCCAGCAGCGTAGCGGCAGGGCCTCTTTATGGCTACACCTTC
TRBV24-1	.	TRBJ2-5	.	CATSEGGGPQETQYF	TGTGCCACCAGTGAGGGTGGGGGCCCCCAAGAGACCCAGTACTTC
TRBV19	TRBD1	TRBJ2-5	.	CASSRGTEETQYF	TGTGCCAGTAGTAGAGGGACAGAAGAGACCCAGTACTTC
TRBV28	.	TRBJ2-7	.	CASINRDSYEQYF	TGTGCCAGCATCAACAGGGACTCCTACGAGCAGTACTTC
TRBV19	TRBD2	TRBJ2-1	.	CASSAGGAYNEQFF	TGTGCCAGTAGTGCGGGAGGTGCCTACAATGAGCAGTTCTTC
TRBV3-1/TRBV3-2	.	TRBJ2-7	.	CASSQGQGTFEQYF	TGTGCCAGCAGCCAGGGTCAGGGTACTTTCGAGCAGTACTTC
TRBV19	.	TRBJ2-7	few	CATTPTAERSYEQYF	TGTGCCACCACTCCGACAGCCGAAAGATCCTACGAGCAGTACTTC
TRBV19	TRBD1	TRBJ2-3	.	CASSIRGQGTSDTQYF	TGTGCCAGTAGTATCCGTGGACAGGGTACATCAGATACGCAGTATTTT
TRBV25-1	TRBD1	TRBJ1-6	.	CASRDRDNSPLHF	TGTGCCAGCAGAGACAGGGATAATTCACCCCTCCACTTT
TRBV7-9	TRBD1	TRBJ1-4	.	CASSQGVLYEKLFF	TGTGCCAGCTCCCAGGGGGTATTATACGAAAAACTGTTTTTT
TRBV19	TRBD1	TRBJ1-2	.	CASSVTGGYGYTF	TGTGCCAGTAGTGTGACAGGGGGCTATGGCTACACCTTC
TRBV14	.	TRBJ1-4	.	CASSPLKGGNEKLFF	TGTGCCAGCAGCCCTCTGAAGGGGGGGAATGAAAAACTGTTTTTT
TRBV2	TRBD2	TRBJ2-7	.	CASSKSRAGGTAYEQYF	TGTGCCAGCAGCAAAAGTAGGGCGGGGGGGACAGCGTACGAGCAGTACTTC
TRBV7-9	.	TRBJ2-7	.	CASSLVTSDGQYF	TGTGCCAGCAGCTTAGTTACCAGCGATGGGCAGTACTTC
TRBV5-6	.	TRBJ2-7	.	CASSLGAGYDYEQYF	TGTGCCAGCAGCTTGGGTGCAGGCTACGACTACGAGCAGTACTTC
TRBV29-1	.	TRBJ1-2	.	CSVVPDRLYGYTF	TGCAGCGTTGTACCCGACAGGTTATATGGCTACACCTTC
TRBV6-5	.	TRBJ2-2	.	CATPRGLIIPGELFF	TGTGCCACCCCCAGAGGACTGATCATACCCGGGGAGCTGTTTTTT
TRBV7-9	.	TRBJ2-2	few	CASSDSNTGELFF	TGTGCCAGCAGCGACAGTAACACCGGGGAGCTGTTTTTT
TRBV9	TRBD1	TRBJ1-2	.	CASSVAAQGGGYTF	TGTGCCAGCAGCGTAGCTGCACAGGGGGGTGGCTACACCTTC
TRBV25-1	.	TRBJ2-2	.	CASSTVDSYTGELFF	TGTGCCAGCAGTACAGTGGACTCGTACACCGGGGAGCTGTTTTTT
TRBV28	.	TRBJ2-4	.	CASSFQGLAKNIQYF	TGTGCCAGCAGTTTTCAGGGGTTAGCCAAAAACATTCAGTACTTC
TRBV21-1	.	TRBJ2-1	.	CASSTRGLAGRHYNEQFF	TGTGCCAGCAGCACCCGTGGACTAGCGGGGAGACACTACAATGAGCAGTTCTTC
TRBV2	TRBD2	TRBJ2-1	once	CASSEHGLADNEQFF	TGTGCCAGCAGTGAGCACGGACTAGCGGACAATGAGCAGTTCTTC
TRBV5-4	TRBD1	TRBJ2-1	.	CASSLDPGTGLYEQFF	TGTGCCAGCAGCTTGGACCCCGGGACAGGGCTCTATGAGCAGTTCTTC
TRBV7-2	.	TRBJ2-4	.	CASSRWVTGINIQYF	TGTGCCAGCAGCCGTTGGGTTACAGGGATAAACATTCAGTACTTC
TRBV5-1	TRBD1	TRBJ1-1	.	CASSLDRGGMNTEAFF	TGCGCCAGCAGCCTTGACAGGGGGGGCATGAACACTGAAGCTTTCTTT
TRBV7-3	TRBD2	TRBJ2-2	.	CASSLTGGTTHTGELFF	TGTGCCAGCAGCTTAACGGGAGGGACTACACACACCGGGGAGCTGTTTTTT
TRBV15	TRBD2	TRBJ2-1	.	CATSPGKASGYNEQFF	TGTGCCACCAGCCCAGGTAAGGCTAGCGGATACAATGAGCAGTTCTTC